Shown below are 20 T cell receptor beta chains from a single sample sequenced in a study of cytomegalovirus exposure and HLA in healthy donors. With 60 Vbeta and 13 Jbeta primers, the PCR was carried out. Assay used: immunoSEQ multiplex PCR; TCRdb lists only in-frame clones, some missing. The sample records around 160,000 clones, around three quarters being singletons. The sample comprised PBMCs. These receptors were taken from a middle-aged man in good health and CMV-seropositive.

In its sample, this clone was seen once. The chain joins TRBV6-5 to TRBJ2-5, with D possibly matching TRBD1 (5 bases). This CDR3 has 14 amino acids. Germline V gene sequence: CDR1 MNHEY, CDR2 SVGAGI. Deletions cut 4 bases from V and 5 bases from J, with 14 bases between. DNA of the CDR3: TGTGCCAGCAGTTCCGACAGCAGGTTGGAGACCCAGTACTTC. It codes for CASSSDSRLETQYF.

The rearrangement links TRBV28 to TRBJ2-1, with 10 nucleotides matching TRBD2. J lost 15 bases, V lost 5 bases, and 16 bases had no gene match. Germline-derived CDR1 and CDR2 are MDHEN and SYDVKM. This CDR3 has 15 amino acids. This chain's CDR3 is CASSPTSGEFKTVFF. CDR3 nucleotides: TGTGCCAGCAGTCCAACTAGCGGGGAGTTTAAGACGGTGTTCTTC.

The CDR3 DNA reads as TGTGCCAGTAGCCCCGACAGTTCTAACTATGGCTACACCTTC. As protein: CASSPDSSNYGYTF. V and J are TRBV19 and TRBJ1-2; D is possibly TRBD1 (5 bases). Trimming pared 6 bases from V and 0 bases from J, leaving 11 bases between. Germline CDR1 reads LNHDA; CDR2 reads SQIVND (reference sequence). This CDR3 is 14 amino acids long.

This rearrangement joins TRBV19 to TRBJ2-7; no reliable D call. The CDR3 totals 14 residues. CDR1 LNHDA and CDR2 SQIVND come from the germline V gene (reference sequence). Trimming removed 2 bases from V and 2 bases from J, with 10 bases in between. CDR3 sequence: CASSITSPTYEQYF. In DNA form, the CDR3 reads TGTGCCAGTAGTATAACGAGCCCAACCTACGAGCAGTACTTC.

The chain employs TRBV18 and TRBJ1-4; TRBD1 matches at 9 bases. Germline CDR1 reads KGHSH; CDR2 reads LQKENI. The CDR3 sequence is 16 residues long. Trimming at V came to 3 bases and at J to 2 bases, leaving 4 bases not matched to a gene. In DNA form, the CDR3 reads TGTGCCAGCTCACCCGGGACAGGGTGGACTAATGAAAAACTGTTTTTT. It yields the protein CASSPGTGWTNEKLFF.

The rearrangement uses TRBV19 and TRBJ2-1, with D uncertain. There are 14 residues in the CDR3. The germline V and J ends were trimmed by 6 bases and 2 bases, with 11 bases remaining between them. Germline-derived CDR1 and CDR2 are LNHDA and SQIVND (reference sequence). The CDR3 coding sequence is TGTGCCAGTAGCCCGCAGGAAGCCTACAATGAGCAGTTCTTC. Its protein product is CASSPQEAYNEQFF.

This clone was observed once. The V and J genes are TRBV6-5 and TRBJ1-1; D unresolved. The V and J ends lost 3 bases and 0 bases respectively, with 11 bases between them. Germline V gene sequence: CDR1 MNHEY, CDR2 SVGAGI. The CDR3 runs to 15 residues. The CDR3 spells CASSYSRTMNTEAFF. The CDR3 nucleotides read TGTGCCAGCAGTTATTCCAGAACCATGAACACTGAAGCTTTCTTT.

The J gene is TRBJ2-3, the V gene TRBV7-6; TRBD2 agrees at 8 bases. This CDR3 has 18 amino acids. CDR1 SGHVS and CDR2 FNYEAQ come from the germline V gene. The V and J ends lost 5 bases and 0 bases, in that order; junction bases with no gene match: 13. The CDR3 nucleotides are TGTGCCAGCAGCGTACTAGCGGCAAAATCCTCTAGCACAGATACGCAGTATTTT. This encodes CASSVLAAKSSSTDTQYF. The whole variable domain, remainder taken from reference TRBV7-6 and TRBJ2-3, is GAGVSQSPRYKVTKRGQDVALRCDPISGHVSLYWYRQALGQGPEFLTYFNYEAQQDKSGLPNDRFSAERPEGSISTLTIQRTEQRDSAMYRCASSVLAAKSSSTDTQYFGPGTRLTVL.

The chain recombines TRBV9 with TRBJ2-2; TRBD1 is a possible D gene (6 bases). The germline V gene has CDR1 SGDLS and CDR2 YYNGEE. The CDR3 covers 16 residues. With 0 bases removed from V and 3 bases from J, the gap between germline ends came to 12 bases. CDR3 amino acids: CASSVGHRVYTGELFF. DNA for the CDR3: TGTGCCAGCAGCGTAGGTCACAGGGTGTACACCGGGGAGCTGTTTTTT.

This clone has only one observation. The chain employs TRBV9 and TRBJ2-5, with 10 bases matching TRBD1. With V trimmed by 5 bases and J by 2 bases, 3 bases remained unmatched. Looked up from germline, CDR1 is SGDLS and CDR2 is YYNGEE. The CDR3 is made up of 14 amino acids. CDR3 sequence: CASSSDRGQETQYF. For the CDR3, the DNA is TGTGCCAGCAGTTCGGACAGGGGGCAAGAGACCCAGTACTTC.

The chain recombines TRBV19 with TRBJ2-4; 8 bases align to TRBD1. There are 16 residues in the CDR3. The junction had 9 bases not matched to a gene; V was cut back by 3 bases and J by 5 bases. Germline V gene data show CDR1 as LNHDA and CDR2 as SQIVND (reference sequence). The CDR3 region is CASSMQTGGYQNIQYF. The CDR3 DNA sequence: TGTGCCAGTAGTATGCAAACAGGGGGTTACCAAAACATTCAGTACTTC.

The chain has TRBV19 and TRBJ2-3, with 7 bases fitting TRBD2. The CDR3 totals 14 residues. The germline gives CDR1 LNHDA, CDR2 SQIVND (reference sequence). With V trimmed by 6 bases and J by 1 base, 4 bases remained unmatched. CDR3 in DNA: TGTGCCAGTAGAGAACGGGGGGGCACAGATACGCAGTATTTT. This gives the protein CASRERGGTDTQYF.

J is TRBJ2-7 and V is TRBV10-2; tentatively, D is TRBD1 (6 bases). CDR3 length: 12 amino acids. CDR1 and CDR2 (germline): WSHSY, SAAADI. Trimming removed 11 bases at V and 5 bases at J, with 16 bases between. The DNA for the CDR3 is TGCGCCTGCTCAGGGGATCGGGACGAGCAGTACTTC. This encodes CACSGDRDEQYF.

The chain uses TRBV19 and TRBJ1-6; 7 bases fit TRBD1. The germline CDR1 and CDR2 sequences are LNHDA and SQIVND (reference sequence). V was clipped by 10 bases and J by 8 bases; unmatched bases: 11. There are 14 residues in the CDR3. This CDR3 is CANRQGQVDSPLHF. The CDR3 bases are TGTGCCAATAGACAAGGACAGGTGGATTCACCCCTCCACTTT.

This rearrangement joins TRBV6-5 to TRBJ2-7; the match to TRBD2 covers 11 bases. After removal of 4 bases from V and 2 bases from J, the junction contained 4 bases not matched to a gene. Germline V CDR1 and CDR2: MNHEY, SVGAGI. The CDR3 loop spans 15 amino acids. CDR3 protein: CASSSLAGATYEQYF. The CDR3 DNA reads TGTGCCAGCAGTTCACTAGCGGGGGCAACCTACGAGCAGTACTTC.

As to this clone: Mismatch with germline at one junction end may stem from a read error. This chain links TRBV27 with TRBJ1-1; 8 nucleotides align to TRBD1. In germline, CDR1 is MNHEY, CDR2 SMNVEV (reference sequence). The length of the CDR3 is 16 residues. CDR3 amino acids: CAGSLSRTGLNTEAFF. CDR3 DNA: TGTGCCGGCAGTTTATCGCGGACAGGGTTGAACACTGAAGCTTTCTTT.

The chain combines TRBV4-1 with TRBJ2-5; 9 bases agree with TRBD1. The J call may be in error: the DNA end matches TRBJ2-7 better. Germline lookup yields CDR1 MGHRA and CDR2 YSYEKL. The CDR3 length is 15 residues. The CDR3: CASSHPTGGVYEQYF. The CDR3 DNA reads as TGCGCCAGCAGCCACCCGACAGGGGGAGTTTACGAGCAGTACTTC.

This clone was counted between two and nine times. The genes are TRBV18 and TRBJ1-4; D gene unclear. The CDR3 runs to 14 residues. Germline CDR1 is KGHSH and CDR2 is LQKENI. V shed 8 bases and J shed 7 bases, with 17 bases lying between them. In DNA form, the CDR3 reads TGTGCCAGCAGACCACGAGGGTCAGGTGAAAAACTGTTTTTT. This translates into CASRPRGSGEKLFF. Supplemented by reference TRBV18 and TRBJ1-4, the full variable domain reads NAGVMQNPRHLVRRRGQEARLRCSPMKGHSHVYWYRQLPEEGLKFMVYLQKENIIDESGMPKERFSAEFPKEGPSILRIQQVVRGDSAAYFCASRPRGSGEKLFFGSGTQLSVL.

V gene TRBV10-3 combines with J gene TRBJ1-1; 9 bases are shared with TRBD1. V lost 3 bases to trimming and J lost 1 base; unmatched junction nucleotides: 3. The CDR3 totals 15 residues. From germline, CDR1 is ENHRY and CDR2 SYGVKD. The CDR3 here is CAISDPGQGNTEAFF. CDR3 in DNA: TGTGCCATCAGTGACCCGGGACAGGGGAACACTGAAGCTTTCTTT.

This clone has just one count. The gene calls are TRBV5-1 and TRBJ1-1; 9 nucleotides line up with TRBD1. CDR3 length equals 16 residues. With V trimmed by 2 bases and J by 4 bases, 9 bases remained unmatched. Germline CDR1 reads SGHRS; CDR2 reads YFSETQ. CDR3 in DNA: TGCGCCAGCAGCTTAGGACAGGGGCTGGGGGGCACTGAAGCTTTCTTT. It yields the protein CASSLGQGLGGTEAFF.